Below, 20 T cell receptor beta chains from the same sample are listed, as sequenced in a study of cytomegalovirus exposure and HLA in healthy donors. The PCR made use of 60 Vbeta and 13 Jbeta primers. Data came from immunoSEQ multiplex PCR; TCRdb stores just in-frame clones and leaves some out. This repertoire comprises some 150,000 clones; its ten largest clones make up about 0.8%. The sample consisted of PBMCs. All receptors come from a woman under 30 in good health and CMV-seropositive.

V usage is TRBV5-6 and J usage is TRBJ2-5; perhaps TRBD2 as D (6 bases). Trimming took 4 bases from V and 7 from J, leaving 14 bases between them. This CDR3 region has 13 residues. The germline V gene encodes CDR1 SGHDT and CDR2 YYEEEE. CDR3 sequence (DNA): TGTGCCAGCAGCCCGGGACTTGATGGGACCCAGTACTTC. Amino acids: CASSPGLDGTQYF.

The V call is TRBV18, the J call TRBJ2-7; 8 bases map to TRBD1. The CDR3 loop spans 17 amino acids. With V trimmed by 5 bases and J by 4 bases, 16 bases remained unmatched. Germline lookup yields CDR1 KGHSH and CDR2 LQKENI. The CDR3 protein is CASSSQGVSISQYEQYF. CDR3 sequence (DNA): TGTGCCAGCTCATCACAGGGGGTATCAATCTCACAATACGAGCAGTACTTC.

This chain connects TRBV7-2 to TRBJ1-1; TRBD1 matches at 11 bases. Germline values: CDR1 SGHTA, CDR2 FQGNSA. This CDR3 region has 14 residues. V was pared by 5 bases and J by 6 bases, with 5 bases of the junction left unmatched. CDR3 loop: CASSRLGQGAEAFF. The CDR3 DNA reads TGTGCCAGCAGCCGACTGGGACAGGGGGCTGAAGCTTTCTTT.

The chain uses TRBV19 and TRBJ2-1; D gene unclear. Germline CDR1 reads LNHDA; CDR2 reads SQIVND (reference sequence). The CDR3 sequence is 16 residues long. Trimming shortened V by 5 bases and J by 6 bases, and 20 bases separated the two germline ends. The CDR3 sequence: CASSPLTSHSGNEQFF. The CDR3 region has the DNA TGTGCCAGTAGTCCCCTGACAAGCCATTCTGGCAATGAGCAGTTCTTC.

The V call is TRBV4-1, the J call TRBJ2-6, with D perhaps TRBD1 (6 bases). This CDR3 comprises 18 residues. Germline CDR1 MGHRA, CDR2 YSYEKL. The ends were cut back, 2 bases at V and 0 bases at J, with 14 bases in the middle. The CDR3 sequence: CASSQRDKSYSGANVLTF. As DNA, the CDR3 is TGCGCCAGCAGCCAACGGGACAAGTCCTACTCTGGGGCCAACGTCCTGACTTTC.

The genes are TRBV2 and TRBJ1-3; 7 bases are shared with TRBD1. Germline V gene sequence: CDR1 SNHLY, CDR2 FYNNEI. This CDR3 has 17 residues. V dropped 5 bases and J dropped 0; count of bases not matched to a gene: 10. CDR3 in DNA: TGTGCCAGCAGTAACTCCGGGACAGCTATCTCTGGAAACACCATATATTTT. Translated: CASSNSGTAISGNTIYF.

This chain uses TRBV2 with TRBJ1-6; maybe TRBD1 (6 bases). This CDR3 has 14 amino acids. Trimming cost V 6 bases and J 9 bases, with 15 bases left between them. Germline V gene sequence: CDR1 SNHLY, CDR2 FYNNEI. As DNA, the CDR3 is TGTGCCAGCAGCGCCGGGACAAGTAGTTCACCCCTCCACTTT. It yields the protein CASSAGTSSSPLHF.

V gene TRBV27 combines with J gene TRBJ1-5; D gene unclear. CDR1 is MNHEY, CDR2 SMNVEV, per germline (reference sequence). V dropped 4 bases and J dropped 2 bases, with 3 bases sitting between them. The CDR3 consists of 12 residues. DNA of the CDR3: TGTGCCAGCAGTTCAGGCAATCAGCCCCAGCATTTT. This gives the protein CASSSGNQPQHF.

This chain joins TRBV5-4 and TRBJ1-2; TRBD1 is a possible D gene (6 bases). The CDR3 runs 15 residues. Deletions cut 0 bases from V and 6 bases from J, with 15 bases between. The germline V gene has CDR1 SGHNT and CDR2 YYREEE (reference sequence). The CDR3 DNA follows: TGTGCCAGCAGCTTGGTGGCGGGGGCGACAAATGGCTACACCTTC. Its protein product is CASSLVAGATNGYTF.

The CDR3 loop reads CASSRTSGSYEQYF. As DNA, the CDR3 is TGTGCCAGCTCCAGGACTAGCGGCTCCTACGAGCAGTACTTC. The chain links TRBV27 to TRBJ2-7; 10 bases line up with TRBD2. From germline, CDR1 is MNHEY and CDR2 SMNVEV (reference sequence). V lost 8 bases to trimming and J lost 0 bases; unmatched junction nucleotides: 4. This CDR3 contains 14 residues.

The genes are TRBV13 and TRBJ2-5; D might be TRBD2 (7 bases). Trimming left V 5 bases short and J 5 bases short, with 21 bases between. Germline CDR1 reads PRHDT; CDR2 reads FYEKMQ (reference sequence). The CDR3 loop spans 16 amino acids. The CDR3 here is CASSKGPGGARETQYF. Written as DNA, the CDR3 is TGTGCCAGCAGCAAAGGGCCTGGGGGGGCGAGGGAGACCCAGTACTTC. The full variable domain, rest sourced from reference TRBV13 and TRBJ2-5, is AAGVIQSPRHLIKEKRETATLKCYPIPRHDTVYWYQQGPGQDPQFLISFYEKMQSDKGSIPDRFSAQQFSDYHSELNMSSLELGDSALYFCASSKGPGGARETQYFGPGTRLLVL.

The V and J genes are TRBV9 and TRBJ2-5; 9 bases line up with TRBD2. CDR3 length equals 15 residues. CDR1 and CDR2 from the germline V gene are SGDLS and YYNGEE. With V trimmed by 1 base and J by 3 bases, 4 bases remained unmatched. For the CDR3, the DNA is TGTGCCAGCAGCGTACGAGCGGGGGGAGAAGAGACCCAGTACTTC. Its protein is CASSVRAGGEETQYF.

This chain links TRBV19 with TRBJ1-2, with D maybe TRBD1 (6 bases). This CDR3 contains 13 residues. The V end lost 2 bases, the J end lost 8 bases, and 12 bases lay between the germline ends. Germline lookup yields CDR1 LNHDA and CDR2 SQIVND (reference sequence). CDR3 residues: CASSIRQARGYTF. In DNA, the CDR3 is TGTGCCAGTAGTATACGACAGGCTCGCGGCTACACCTTC.

This chain joins TRBV6-5 and TRBJ1-2, with 8 bases identical to TRBD1. The CDR3 contains 15 residues. Germline lookup yields CDR1 MNHEY and CDR2 SVGAGI. Trimming at V came to 0 bases and at J to 2 bases, leaving 2 bases not matched to a gene. The CDR3 region is CASSYSGQANYGYTF. In nucleotides, the CDR3 is TGTGCCAGCAGTTACTCGGGACAGGCGAACTATGGCTACACCTTC.

The chain employs TRBV5-8 and TRBJ1-1, with D perhaps TRBD1 (5 bases). Trimming took 5 bases from V and 5 from J, leaving 19 bases between them. Germline V gene data show CDR1 as SGHTS and CDR2 as YDEGEE. The CDR3 has 15 residues. CDR3 protein: CASSPPRGGRTEAFF. The DNA of the CDR3 is TGTGCCAGCAGTCCCCCCCGGGGGGGTAGGACTGAAGCTTTCTTT.

The V gene is TRBV7-9, the J gene TRBJ1-6, with unresolved D. Germline V gives CDR1 SEHNR, CDR2 FQNEAQ (reference sequence). V lost 8 bases, J lost 9 bases, and 20 bases lay in between. The CDR3 is made up of 15 amino acids. CDR3 bases: TGTGCCAGCCAGCTGGCGGGGTTGAGGAGTTCACCCCTCCACTTT. Its protein product is CASQLAGLRSSPLHF.

The V and J genes are TRBV4-3 and TRBJ2-7; perhaps TRBD2 as D (5 bases). Trimming left V 1 base short and J 0 bases short, with 10 bases between. Germline V CDR1 and CDR2: LGHNA, YSLEER. The CDR3 is made up of 15 amino acids. CDR3 DNA sequence: TGCGCCAGCAGCCAAGCGGTGGGGAGCTCCTACGAGCAGTACTTC. Amino acids: CASSQAVGSSYEQYF.

The V gene is TRBV27, the J gene TRBJ2-7; 11 bases fit TRBD2. Germline CDR1 and CDR2: MNHEY and SMNVEV (reference sequence). With 6 bases clipped from V and 5 bases from J, the junction kept 6 bases outside the gene matches. The length of the CDR3 is 14 residues. CDR3 coding DNA: TGTGCCAGCAGACGCCCGGGACTAGCGGACGAGCAGTACTTC. Translated, it gives CASRRPGLADEQYF.

The chain employs TRBV5-4 and TRBJ1-2; 8 bases map to TRBD1. The germline CDR1 and CDR2 sequences are SGHNT and YYREEE (reference sequence). Trimming cost V 0 bases and J 7 bases; bases outside gene matches: 2. The CDR3 has 13 amino acids. For the CDR3, the DNA is TGTGCCAGCAGCTTGGTGACAGGGGTTGGCTACACCTTC. This sequence encodes CASSLVTGVGYTF.

This chain links TRBV5-1 with TRBJ1-1, with D maybe TRBD1 (6 bases). With 0 bases removed from V and 4 bases from J, the gap between germline ends came to 16 bases. There are 16 residues in the CDR3. The germline V gene has CDR1 SGHRS and CDR2 YFSETQ. CDR3: CASSLGSLQGSTEAFF. The CDR3 DNA is TGCGCCAGCAGCTTGGGCTCTCTACAGGGCAGCACTGAAGCTTTCTTT.